The entry below describes one T cell receptor (beta chain). Original processing methods: Amplification of reference gene primers provided the estimated nucleated cell counts. Clones were sequenced by immunoSEQ multiplex PCR, and TCRdb holds only the in-frame ones, with some missing. For V, J and clone size, that table is used; D and trimming come from the DNA. The top ten clones hold over 0.2% of a sample with around 700,000 clones, around 89% of them seen once. The data belong to a study of blood T cell repertoires in COVID-19. On the study more broadly: Collection of acute and convalescent COVID-19 samples took place in the United States, Italy and Spain. T cells, B-cell-depleted T cells, or PBMCs supplied cDNA or gDNA.

Germline-derived CDR1 and CDR2 are PRHDT and FYEKMQ (reference sequence). V lost 1 base and J lost 3, with 6 bases in between. The CDR3 totals 13 residues. The J gene is TRBJ2-5, the V gene TRBV13; D call uncertain. The clonotype originates from a woman aged 18-29 years with acute or convalescent COVID-19. Sequenced sample: peripheral blood. CDR3 coding DNA: TGTGCCAGCAGCTTAGTCGGAGAAGAGACCCAGTACTTC. Protein product: CASSLVGEETQYF.